This T cell receptor (beta chain) was retrieved from a study of monozygotic twins with cystic fibrosis. Looking at the study overall: Libraries were built from around 3 micrograms of fragmented DNA using about 16 PCR cycles. Study results and limitations: In this small cohort, shared CDR3 numbers showed no association with age, concordance or disease severity. Median Simpson clonality of approximately 0.0088 suggested naive T cells predominated. Co-twins had the most similar V usage for 13 of 16 pairs, J for 8.

Sequencing used immunoSEQ multiplex PCR; TCRdb keeps in-frame clones, though not all of them. This table holds about 24,000 clones, about 91% found once. This clone was picked up one time. What it binds is not known. This sample includes further DNA sequences coding for the same CDR3. The germline V gene has CDR1 DFQATT and CDR2 SNEGSKA (reference sequence). V lost 6 bases to trimming and J lost 6 bases, with 3 bases between them. The CDR3 runs to 9 residues. Sequences were obtained from blood. This chain joins TRBV20-1 and TRBJ1-5, with D hard to call. The receptor comes from a girl aged 2 to 10 with cystic fibrosis. The CDR3 sequence: CSAGQPQHF. The DNA of the CDR3 is TGCAGTGCAGGTCAGCCCCAGCATTTT.